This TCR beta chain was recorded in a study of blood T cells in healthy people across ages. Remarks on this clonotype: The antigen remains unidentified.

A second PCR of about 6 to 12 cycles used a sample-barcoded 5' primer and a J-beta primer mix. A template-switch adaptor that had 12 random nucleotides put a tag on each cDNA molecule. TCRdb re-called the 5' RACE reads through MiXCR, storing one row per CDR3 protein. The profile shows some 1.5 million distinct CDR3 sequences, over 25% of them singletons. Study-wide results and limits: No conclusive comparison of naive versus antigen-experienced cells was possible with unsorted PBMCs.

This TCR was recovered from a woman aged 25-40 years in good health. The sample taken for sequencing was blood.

The CDR3 sequence: CASSSRANYPNPTQYF. CDR3 in DNA: TGTGCCAGCAGTTCCCGGGCCAACTATCCCAACCCTACGCAGTATTTT. This chain connects TRBV7-2 to TRBJ2-3; D is unclear. CDR3 length equals 16 residues. Per germline, CDR1 SGHTA and CDR2 FQGNSA. V gave up 6 bases and J gave up 8 bases, with 24 bases separating them.